The 28 T cell receptor beta chains presented below share a single source sample, sequenced in a study of cytomegalovirus exposure and HLA in healthy donors. A multiplex PCR was run with 60 Vbeta primers and 13 Jbeta primers. TCRdb's table, derived via immunoSEQ multiplex PCR, lists solely in-frame clones and lacks some. The sample lists some 150,000 clones, around 80% occurring once. The sequenced sample was PBMCs. These receptors all stem from a middle-aged man in good health and CMV-seropositive.

This chain uses TRBV12-5 with TRBJ1-1; D unresolved. Deletions cut 1 base from V and 9 bases from J, with 12 bases between. CDR1 is LGHNT, CDR2 FRNRAP, per germline. The CDR3 is 13 amino acids. DNA for the CDR3: TGTGCTAGTGGTTTGGGGCTACAGAATCAAGCTTTCTTT. Protein: CASGLGLQNQAFF.

V usage is TRBV19 and J usage is TRBJ2-2; 8 positions match TRBD1. Germline CDR1 reads LNHDA; CDR2 reads SQIVND (reference sequence). This CDR3 is built from 17 residues. Trimming took 3 bases from V and 6 from J; bases not matched to a gene: 12. The CDR3 sequence: CASSMAGGARLSGELFF. DNA of the CDR3: TGTGCCAGTAGTATGGCAGGGGGCGCTCGTTTATCCGGGGAGCTGTTTTTT.

The chain carries TRBV2 and TRBJ2-1; 8 bases map to TRBD1. This CDR3 spans 15 amino acids. Losses at the gene ends were 7 bases for V and 5 bases for J; bases not matched to a gene: 10. Germline V gives CDR1 SNHLY, CDR2 FYNNEI. Here the CDR3 DNA reads TGTGCCAGCACCTCGGACAGGGCCCAAAACAATGAGCAGTTCTTC. Amino acids: CASTSDRAQNNEQFF.

The V call is TRBV19, the J call TRBJ1-2; the D is unclear. Germline V lookup: CDR1 LNHDA, CDR2 SQIVND (reference sequence). The CDR3 contains 13 residues. V gave up 4 bases and J gave up 4 bases, with 10 bases separating them. The CDR3 spells CASSTRDSYGYTF. CDR3 bases: TGTGCCAGTAGTACCCGAGACTCCTATGGCTACACCTTC.

The chain combines TRBV10-3 with TRBJ1-4; TRBD1 might be the D (5 bases). In germline, CDR1 is ENHRY, CDR2 SYGVKD. V shed 2 bases and J shed 2 bases, with 12 bases lying between them. The CDR3 totals 16 residues. CDR3: CAISETGGRTNEKLFF. CDR3 nucleotide sequence: TGTGCCATCAGTGAGACAGGCGGTAGGACTAATGAAAAACTGTTTTTT.

The chain joins TRBV4-3 to TRBJ1-2, with 8 bases lining up with TRBD1. V lost 3 bases, J lost 11 bases, and 5 bases stayed unmatched. Germline CDR1 reads LGHNA; CDR2 reads YSLEER. The CDR3 totals 12 residues. Here the CDR3 reads CASSHGQGRYTF. CDR3 coding DNA: TGCGCCAGCAGCCATGGACAGGGTAGATACACCTTC.

J is TRBJ1-1 and V is TRBV4-3, with D possibly being TRBD1 (5 bases). Trimming cost V 0 bases and J 1 base, with 9 bases left between them. This CDR3 is built from 15 residues. Germline CDR1 LGHNA, CDR2 YSLEER. In DNA form, the CDR3 reads TGCGCCAGCAGCCAAGACAGGGCATCGAACACTGAAGCTTTCTTT. It is translated as CASSQDRASNTEAFF.

The rearrangement uses TRBV7-8 and TRBJ1-1; D remains unclear. The V gene's germline CDR1 is SGHVS and CDR2 FQNEAQ. With 4 bases removed from V and 0 bases from J, the gap between germline ends came to 12 bases. The length of the CDR3 is 15 residues. The CDR3 spells CASSSPGILNTEAFF. For the CDR3, the DNA is TGTGCCAGCAGCTCCCCGGGGATACTGAACACTGAAGCTTTCTTT.

The J gene is TRBJ2-3, the V gene TRBV12-5; the D is unclear. The CDR3 sequence is 15 residues long. V lost 3 bases, J lost 0 bases, and 10 bases lay in between. Germline loops: CDR1 LGHNT, CDR2 FRNRAP. CDR3 sequence: CASGFSSSSTDTQYF. The DNA for the CDR3 is TGTGCTAGTGGTTTTAGTTCATCTAGCACAGATACGCAGTATTTT.

The rearrangement uses TRBV4-1 and TRBJ1-5; 9 bases line up with TRBD1. The junction had 22 bases not matched to a gene; V was cut back by 5 bases and J by 2 bases. The CDR3 covers 21 residues. Germline CDR1 MGHRA, CDR2 YSYEKL. CDR3 amino acids: CASSDEAFPGQGDLGNQPQHF. The CDR3 DNA sequence: TGCGCCAGCAGCGATGAGGCGTTCCCGGGACAGGGAGATTTAGGCAATCAGCCCCAGCATTTT.

The gene calls are TRBV19 and TRBJ1-5, with 7 nucleotides matching TRBD1. CDR3 length equals 16 residues. Looked up from germline, CDR1 is LNHDA and CDR2 is SQIVND (reference sequence). The trim removed 3 bases at V and 4 bases at J, leaving 9 bases unmatched. The CDR3 loop reads CASSIPKGALNQPQHF. DNA for the CDR3: TGTGCCAGTAGTATTCCGAAGGGGGCGTTGAATCAGCCCCAGCATTTT.

The CDR3 coding sequence is TGCGCCAGCAGCCAAGTTCAGGGCTACTCCTACGAGCAGTACTTC. Protein sequence: CASSQVQGYSYEQYF. This chain uses TRBV4-3 with TRBJ2-7, with D perhaps TRBD1 (5 bases). Between the trimmed V and J ends, which lost 1 base and 0 bases, there was a span of 10 bases. The length of the CDR3 is 15 residues. Germline V lookup: CDR1 LGHNA, CDR2 YSLEER.

This clone was found a few times. This chain connects TRBV27 to TRBJ1-2; 9 bases match TRBD1. V was clipped by 6 bases and J by 8 bases; unmatched bases: 7. CDR1 is MNHEY, CDR2 SMNVEV, per germline (reference sequence). This CDR3 is built from 13 residues. The CDR3 bases are TGTGCCAGCAGCACCGGGACAGGGAGGGGCTACACCTTC. Translation: CASSTGTGRGYTF.

This chain joins TRBV5-8 and TRBJ2-1; 7 nucleotides agree with TRBD2. Trimming took 0 bases from V and 10 from J; bases not matched to a gene: 4. Germline V gene sequence: CDR1 SGHTS, CDR2 YDEGEE. This CDR3 has 13 residues. CDR3 sequence (DNA): TGTGCCAGCAGCTTGGTGGGACTACGGGAGCAGTTCTTC. Translated, it gives CASSLVGLREQFF.

This clone was picked up one time. The chain recombines TRBV10-1 with TRBJ1-1; 8 bases are a match to TRBD1. The germline V gene has CDR1 WNHNN and CDR2 SYGVQD (reference sequence). The CDR3 consists of 15 residues. After removal of 1 base from V and 1 base from J, the junction contained 2 bases not matched to a gene. The CDR3 region is CASSEYQGANTEAFF. The DNA for the CDR3 is TGCGCCAGCAGTGAGTATCAGGGGGCGAACACTGAAGCTTTCTTT.

The DNA for the CDR3 is TGTGCCAGCAGTCCGGGGGGTAAAGAGACCCAGTACTTC. Its translation: CASSPGGKETQYF. This chain joins TRBV7-8 and TRBJ2-5, with TRBD2 matching over 7 bases. The CDR3 loop spans 13 amino acids. Germline CDR1 is SGHVS and CDR2 is FQNEAQ. Losses at the gene ends were 6 bases for V and 3 bases for J; bases not matched to a gene: 4.

The chain has TRBV7-6 and TRBJ2-5; a weak D match, TRBD2 (6 bases). CDR3 length equals 15 residues. CDR1 and CDR2 from the germline V gene are SGHVS and FNYEAQ. V lost 0 bases, J lost 1 base, and 9 bases lay in between. CDR3 sequence: CASSLAARGQETQYF. CDR3 bases: TGTGCCAGCAGCTTAGCGGCGCGGGGCCAAGAGACCCAGTACTTC.

CDR3 nucleotide sequence: TGTGCCAGCAGCCACGCTAGCGGGAGATATGAGCAGTTCTTC. It yields the protein CASSHASGRYEQFF. The chain joins TRBV5-8 to TRBJ2-1; 10 bases align to TRBD2. The V and J ends lost 4 bases and 8 bases, in that order; junction bases with no gene match: 6. Germline values: CDR1 SGHTS, CDR2 YDEGEE. The CDR3 has 14 residues.

The chain couples TRBV5-1 to TRBJ1-5; 10 bases agree with TRBD1. Per germline, CDR1 SGHRS and CDR2 YFSETQ. The V gene end was trimmed by 3 bases and the J gene end by 4 bases; junction bases not matched to a gene: 4. The CDR3 runs 15 residues. CDR3 DNA sequence: TGCGCCAGCAGCTCGACAGGGGGCACGAATCAGCCCCAGCATTTT. Protein: CASSSTGGTNQPQHF.

The rearrangement links TRBV5-6 to TRBJ2-1; D possibly corresponds to TRBD2 (5 bases). Per germline, CDR1 SGHDT and CDR2 YYEEEE. The CDR3 totals 13 residues. The ends were cut back, 5 bases at V and 0 bases at J, with 6 bases in the middle. The CDR3 is CASRRDSYNEQFF. The CDR3 DNA follows: TGTGCCAGCAGACGGGACTCCTACAATGAGCAGTTCTTC.

This sequence joins TRBV19 and TRBJ2-3, with 7 bases lining up with TRBD1. Germline V gene sequence: CDR1 LNHDA, CDR2 SQIVND (reference sequence). After removal of 6 bases from V and 5 bases from J, the junction contained 2 bases not matched to a gene. The CDR3 is 12 amino acids. Here the CDR3 DNA reads TGTGCCAGTAGCGACAGGGTAGATACGCAGTATTTT. Translation: CASSDRVDTQYF.

The gene calls are TRBV5-1 and TRBJ2-7, with 12 bases identical to TRBD2. CDR1 is SGHRS, CDR2 YFSETQ, per germline. Trimming took 5 bases from V and 1 from J; bases not matched to a gene: 4. The CDR3 loop spans 15 amino acids. The CDR3 DNA sequence: TGCGCCAGCAGTAACGGACTAGCGGGGTCCTACGAGCAGTACTTC. Translating gives CASSNGLAGSYEQYF.

This chain connects TRBV7-2 to TRBJ2-7; a weak D match, TRBD2 (6 bases). The CDR3 sequence is 18 residues long. CDR1 is SGHTA and CDR2 is FQGNSA in the germline V gene. Trimming shortened V by 0 bases and J by 4 bases, and 22 bases separated the two germline ends. CDR3 sequence: CASSLAQGGRGIVYEQYF. The CDR3 DNA reads TGTGCCAGCAGCTTAGCTCAGGGAGGTCGCGGGATCGTTTACGAGCAGTACTTC.

This clone has a single count. The J gene is TRBJ2-1, the V gene TRBV7-8; D perhaps matches TRBD2 (5 bases). V was pared by 7 bases and J by 7 bases, with 14 bases between. CDR3 length: 13 amino acids. From germline, CDR1 is SGHVS and CDR2 FQNEAQ. The chain's CDR3 is CASNPYPGNEQFF. In DNA, the CDR3 is TGTGCCAGCAACCCTTACCCGGGAAATGAGCAGTTCTTC.

As regards this clone: At one boundary the junction diverges from the germline segment, which might be a read error. The genes are TRBV7-9 and TRBJ2-7; 9 nucleotides agree with TRBD2. The CDR3 is 17 amino acids. Germline loops: CDR1 SEHNR, CDR2 FQNEAQ (reference sequence). CDR3 sequence (DNA): TGTGCCGGCAGCCCGGGGAAGGTCGGGACTAGCAGATACGAGCAGTACTTC. Its translation: CAGSPGKVGTSRYEQYF. The variable domain in full, with the rest retrieved from reference TRBV7-9 and TRBJ2-7, is DTGVSQNPRHKITKRGQNVTFRCDPISEHNRLYWYRQTLGQGPEFLTYFQNEAQLEKSRLLSDRFSAERPKGSFSTLEIQRTEQGDSAMYLCAGSPGKVGTSRYEQYFGPGTRLTVT.

The V gene is TRBV5-1, the J gene TRBJ1-5, with 7 bases identical to TRBD1. The germline V gene encodes CDR1 SGHRS and CDR2 YFSETQ. With 4 bases clipped from V and 8 bases from J, the junction kept 18 bases outside the gene matches. The CDR3 covers 17 residues. In DNA, the CDR3 is TGCGCCAGCAGCCCCTCGCCTGGCGCAGGGGGTAGGGAGCCCCAGCATTTT. It specifies CASSPSPGAGGREPQHF.

In the case of this clone: One end of the junction is discordant with germline, which a read error may explain. The rearrangement links TRBV7-9 to TRBJ1-1; weak D call: TRBD1 (5 bases). The germline V gene encodes CDR1 SEHNR and CDR2 FQNEAQ (reference sequence). The CDR3 extends over 12 amino acids. CDR3 DNA: TGTTCCAGCAGCCCAGGGTTCACTGAAGCTTTCTTT. This codes for CSSSPGFTEAFF.

The table lists this clone with a count of one. The chain joins TRBV5-1 to TRBJ2-3, with D hard to call. V lost 9 bases and J lost 5, with 13 bases in between. CDR1 and CDR2 (germline): SGHRS, YFSETQ. The CDR3 runs 12 residues. In DNA form, the CDR3 reads TGCGCCACCTCAGGTCCTCTAGATACGCAGTATTTT. This translates into CATSGPLDTQYF.